This T cell receptor (beta chain) derives from a study of shared clonotypes between healthy human individuals. The study, taken as a whole, reports: Non-shared clonotypes were found to have lower generation probabilities than the clonotypes that were shared by all four of the sorted-subset donors.

V gave up 5 bases and J gave up 4 bases; unmatched junction bases: 20. The length of the CDR3 is 18 residues. Germline CDR1 is SGHDT and CDR2 is YYEEEE. This clone has more than one count but fewer than ten. Its antigen remains unidentified. In the sorted-subset replicate PCRs, approximately 200 ng DNA, 25,000 to 30,000 T cell genomes, was used. Sequencing used immunoSEQ multiplex PCR; TCRdb keeps in-frame clones, though not all of them. Seen here are about 230,000 clones, 50% to 80% observed once, and the top ten hold roughly 10%. Sequenced material: memory CD4+ T cells sorted from blood. Specified subset: CD45RA-negative fraction. The rearrangement joins TRBV5-6 to TRBJ1-2, with 7 bases that match TRBD1. The TCR was taken from a man aged 30-40 years in good health. The CDR3 DNA reads as TGTGCCAGCAGTCACCGGGACAGAAGTTTCTTGACGGGCTATGGCTACACCTTC. It translates to CASSHRDRSFLTGYGYTF.